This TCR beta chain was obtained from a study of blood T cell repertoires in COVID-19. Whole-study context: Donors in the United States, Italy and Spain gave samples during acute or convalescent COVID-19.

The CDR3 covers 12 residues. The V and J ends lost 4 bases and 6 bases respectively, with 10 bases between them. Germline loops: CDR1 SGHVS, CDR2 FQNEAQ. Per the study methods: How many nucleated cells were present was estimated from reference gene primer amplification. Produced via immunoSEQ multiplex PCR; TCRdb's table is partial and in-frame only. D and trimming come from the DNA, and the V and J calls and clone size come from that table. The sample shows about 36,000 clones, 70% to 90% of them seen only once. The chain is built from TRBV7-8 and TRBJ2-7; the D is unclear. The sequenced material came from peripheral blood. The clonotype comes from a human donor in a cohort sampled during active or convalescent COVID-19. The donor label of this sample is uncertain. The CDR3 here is CASSSDKAEQYF. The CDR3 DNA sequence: TGTGCCAGCAGCTCTGACAAGGCCGAGCAGTACTTC.